This TCR beta chain was sequenced in a study of T cell responses to AZD1222 COVID-19 vaccine. General study findings and limits: Dominant at 160-218 and 743-854, vaccine-associated CD4 TCRs also spanned spike. Elevations in Spike-specific TCR breadth and depth followed administration of two AZD1222 doses. Baseline seropositivity characterized only a handful of AZD1222 recipients. In the spike-specific TCR repertoire, nearly half reportedly target unmutated variant regions.

This clone has just a few counts. Its target is not known. The table came from immunoSEQ multiplex PCR; TCRdb's copy has only in-frame clones and leaves some out. The table has over 100,000 clones, just over 85% seen once. Trimming removed 2 bases from V and 5 bases from J; junction bases left unmatched: 5. The CDR3 spans 14 residues. In germline, CDR1 is SGHKS, CDR2 YYEKEE (reference sequence). The TCR sequence derives from an adult in good health. The J gene is TRBJ2-5, the V gene TRBV5-5, with 8 bases lining up with TRBD2. The specimen comprised peripheral blood, sampled on day 0 of AZD1222 vaccination. CDR3 protein: CASSFTSGGETQYF. The CDR3 region has the DNA TGTGCCAGCAGCTTCACTAGCGGAGGGGAGACCCAGTACTTC.